These 19 T cell receptor beta chains were sequenced from one sample in a study of T cell responses to AZD1222 COVID-19 vaccine. Repertoires were generated with immunoSEQ multiplex PCR, while TCRdb's copy carries only in-frame clones and drops some. The table includes about 99,000 clones, roughly 88% detected once. The source material was peripheral blood, sampled on day 0 of AZD1222 vaccination. The receptor set was obtained from an adult in good health.

This chain uses TRBV10-3 with TRBJ1-1, with a possible D match to TRBD1 (5 bases). Trimming cost V 2 bases and J 3 bases, with 16 bases left between them. From germline, CDR1 is ENHRY and CDR2 SYGVKD. The CDR3 totals 16 residues. CDR3 loop: CAISEPSGASDTEAFF. The CDR3 nucleotides are TGTGCCATCAGTGAGCCTAGCGGGGCTAGTGACACTGAAGCTTTCTTT.

The chain carries TRBV5-4 and TRBJ2-5; TRBD1 agrees at 7 bases. J lost 2 bases, V lost 4 bases, and 5 bases had no gene match. CDR3 length: 14 residues. Germline-derived CDR1 and CDR2 are SGHNT and YYREEE (reference sequence). For the CDR3, the DNA is TGTGCCAGCAGCCATGGACAGGAACAAGAGACCCAGTACTTC. It specifies CASSHGQEQETQYF.

This chain links TRBV19 with TRBJ2-7, with TRBD2 as a possible D gene (5 bases). Germline V CDR1 and CDR2: LNHDA, SQIVND (reference sequence). Trimming cost V 4 bases and J 7 bases, with 14 bases left between them. The CDR3 has 13 amino acids. CDR3 loop: CASSTLTGSEQYF. As DNA, the CDR3 is TGTGCCAGTAGTACCCTCACGGGATCTGAGCAGTACTTC.

The gene calls are TRBV18 and TRBJ1-2; no firm D call. The CDR3 length is 13 residues. Germline V gene lookup returns CDR1 KGHSH and CDR2 LQKENI. V was trimmed by 2 bases and J by 7 bases, leaving 11 bases between them. CDR3 sequence: CASSPVFYFGYTF. In nucleotides, the CDR3 is TGTGCCAGCTCACCAGTTTTCTATTTTGGCTACACCTTC.

This clone was seen just once. This chain connects TRBV28 to TRBJ2-1, with 9 bases that match TRBD2. With 7 bases clipped from V and 5 bases from J, the junction kept 9 bases outside the gene matches. CDR1 and CDR2 (germline): MDHEN, SYDVKM. The CDR3 runs 15 residues. The CDR3 region is CASTFLAGKHNEQFF. DNA of the CDR3: TGTGCCAGCACCTTTCTAGCGGGGAAACACAATGAGCAGTTCTTC.

The chain links TRBV7-2 to TRBJ2-3, with D perhaps matching TRBD2 (6 bases). V was shortened by 1 base and J by 2 bases, with 7 bases between the two germline ends. Germline V gives CDR1 SGHTA, CDR2 FQGNSA. The CDR3 contains 14 residues. CDR3 in DNA: TGTGCCAGCAGCTTAGGCGGGATCACAGATACGCAGTATTTT. Its protein is CASSLGGITDTQYF.

The chain couples TRBV6-5 to TRBJ2-7, with D hard to call. The CDR3 runs to 13 residues. Germline CDR1 is MNHEY and CDR2 is SVGAGI. Trimming removed 5 bases from V and 0 bases from J, with 8 bases in between. The CDR3 nucleotides read TGTGCCAGCAGTCCCGGTTACTCCTACGAGCAGTACTTC. Protein sequence: CASSPGYSYEQYF.

This clone has just one count. The chain links TRBV28 to TRBJ1-2, with TRBD1 as a possible D gene (5 bases). Germline CDR1 MDHEN, CDR2 SYDVKM. With 10 bases removed from V and 8 bases from J, the gap between germline ends came to 20 bases. This CDR3 spans 13 amino acids. CDR3 sequence reads: CAISLGAGGGYTF. The CDR3 DNA reads TGTGCCATCTCCCTAGGGGCAGGTGGAGGCTACACCTTC.

The chain combines TRBV7-9 with TRBJ1-1, with D unclear. This CDR3 comprises 13 residues. Germline CDR1 and CDR2: SEHNR and FQNEAQ (reference sequence). V shed 1 base and J shed 6 bases, with 9 bases lying between them. The CDR3 nucleotides read TGTGCCAGCAGCTTAGGCGGACTGGCTGAAGCTTTCTTT. Amino acid sequence: CASSLGGLAEAFF.

The chain carries TRBV18 and TRBJ1-4; D is uncertain. Deletions cut 3 bases from V and 8 bases from J, with 10 bases between. Germline CDR1 KGHSH, CDR2 LQKENI. The length of the CDR3 is 13 residues. The CDR3 DNA reads TGTGCCAGCTCACCGGGCTTGCGCGAAAAACTGTTTTTT. Amino acids: CASSPGLREKLFF.

V and J are TRBV28 and TRBJ1-1; 8 nucleotides align to TRBD1. J was trimmed by 5 bases and V by 4 bases; bases with no gene match: 21. Looked up from germline, CDR1 is MDHEN and CDR2 is SYDVKM. The CDR3 sequence is 19 residues long. CDR3 sequence: CASSSESGGSGISGTEAFF. CDR3 DNA sequence: TGTGCCAGCAGTTCTGAGTCAGGGGGCAGTGGGATATCGGGGACTGAAGCTTTCTTT.

The chain has TRBV9 and TRBJ2-7; the D gene is possibly TRBD2 (6 bases). Trimming removed 2 bases at V and 0 bases at J, with 9 bases between. This CDR3 is 14 amino acids long. CDR1 SGDLS and CDR2 YYNGEE come from the germline V gene. The CDR3 loop reads CASSVGLFSYEQYF. The CDR3 DNA is TGTGCCAGCAGCGTGGGACTCTTCTCCTACGAGCAGTACTTC.

The genes are TRBV7-2 and TRBJ2-2; D is ambiguous. Germline V CDR1 and CDR2: SGHTA, FQGNSA. CDR3 length equals 14 residues. V lost 0 bases, J lost 4 bases, and 6 bases lay in between. The CDR3 nucleotides read TGTGCCAGCAGCTTAGCCGGCGGCACCGGGGAGCTGTTTTTT. Its protein is CASSLAGGTGELFF.

The sample holds one count of this clone. This chain links TRBV28 with TRBJ1-1; 10 bases fit TRBD1. The CDR3 totals 13 residues. V was pared by 11 bases and J by 4 bases, with 7 bases of the junction left unmatched. In germline, CDR1 is MDHEN, CDR2 SYDVKM. The chain's CDR3 is CAGQGGSVTEAFF. CDR3 DNA sequence: TGTGCCGGACAGGGGGGCTCGGTCACTGAAGCTTTCTTT.

This chain connects TRBV5-5 to TRBJ2-7, with no clear D. V lost 4 bases, J lost 2 bases, and 7 bases lay in between. This CDR3 has 12 residues. CDR1 is SGHKS, CDR2 YYEKEE, per germline (reference sequence). The CDR3 here is CASSGGTYEQYF. The CDR3 DNA reads TGTGCCAGCAGCGGTGGAACCTACGAGCAGTACTTC.

The chain employs TRBV7-9 and TRBJ2-3, with TRBD2 matching 7 bases. Unmatched junction bases numbered 8, after V lost 8 bases and J lost 6 bases. Germline V lookup: CDR1 SEHNR, CDR2 FQNEAQ (reference sequence). This CDR3 has 13 residues. In nucleotides, the CDR3 is TGTGCCAGCGAACCACCCGGGGGGGATACGCAGTATTTT. It translates to CASEPPGGDTQYF.

J is TRBJ2-1 and V is TRBV5-5; 9 positions match TRBD2. The CDR3 is made up of 16 amino acids. From germline, CDR1 is SGHKS and CDR2 YYEKEE (reference sequence). V was pared by 0 bases and J by 3 bases, with 4 bases of the junction left unmatched. CDR3 bases: TGTGCCAGCAGCTTGGGAGCGGGAGGCGTCTACAATGAGCAGTTCTTC. It encodes CASSLGAGGVYNEQFF.

The chain combines TRBV9 with TRBJ1-2; D not certain. This CDR3 comprises 14 residues. CDR1 is SGDLS, CDR2 YYNGEE, per germline. Trimming stripped 2 bases from V and 1 base from J, with 9 bases between. The CDR3 nucleotides are TGTGCCAGCAGCGTCGGGATTGGTAACTATGGCTACACCTTC. It codes for CASSVGIGNYGYTF.

This chain uses TRBV4-1 with TRBJ1-1; D is perhaps TRBD1 (6 bases). CDR1 and CDR2 (germline): MGHRA, YSYEKL. V dropped 4 bases and J dropped 10 bases, with 19 bases sitting between them. The CDR3 length is 14 residues. The CDR3 protein is CASSPGAGARSAFF. Here the CDR3 DNA reads TGCGCCAGCAGCCCCGGGGCAGGGGCGAGGTCAGCTTTCTTT.